Shown below are 25 T cell receptor beta chains from a single sample sequenced in a study of T-cell memory formation after mild COVID-19 (dated by TCRdb to the early 2020s). Receptor amplification or capture employed 5' RACE. The instrument given in TCRdb is Illumina NovaSeq 6000. TCRdb reanalyzed the raw reads on its own, using fastp at Q25 for trimming and MiXCR for clone calling, and kept in-frame beta chains. One record per CDR3 amino acid sequence lists the most common genes and DNA. The sample profile shows a few hundred thousand distinct CDR3 sequences; roughly 17% of them were found once. The ten top clones hold 22% of the sample. The specimen sequenced was PBMCs or a T cell subset sorted from them (not recorded which). Receptors originate from a man between 18 and 29 years old who had mild COVID-19 (a few samples of this study predate the infection). The sample titles of this study are shuffled in the database, so cell type and time point are left out; the donor was told from shared clones.

Many counts were recorded for this clonotype. The chain is built from TRBV18 and TRBJ2-3; D uncertain. V lost 3 bases and J lost 4, with 8 bases in between. The CDR3 length is 13 residues. CDR1 is KGHSH and CDR2 is LQKENI in the germline V gene. CDR3 sequence (DNA): TGTGCCAGCTCACCGCGTGAGCCAGATACGCAGTATTTT. The encoded protein is CASSPREPDTQYF.

Here the CDR3 reads CASSLLADYEQYV. The DNA for the CDR3 is TGTGCCAGCAGCTTACTAGCGGACTACGAGCAGTACGTC. This chain uses TRBV5-5 with TRBJ2-7; 8 nucleotides align to TRBD2. V lost 2 bases to trimming and J lost 3 bases; unmatched junction nucleotides: 1. In germline, CDR1 is SGHKS, CDR2 YYEKEE (reference sequence). The CDR3 is 13 amino acids.

The chain joins TRBV5-1 to TRBJ2-7; no clear D gene. The CDR3 runs 12 residues. Per the germline V gene, CDR1 is SGHRS and CDR2 is YFSETQ. With 0 bases removed from V and 5 bases from J, the gap between germline ends came to 6 bases. CDR3 protein: CASSLVAHEQYF. The DNA for the CDR3 is TGCGCCAGCAGCTTGGTAGCCCACGAGCAGTACTTC.

The gene calls are TRBV7-9 and TRBJ2-4, with 11 positions matching TRBD2. Germline CDR1 SEHNR, CDR2 FQNEAQ (reference sequence). With V trimmed by 4 bases and J by 6 bases, 14 bases remained unmatched. The CDR3 length is 18 residues. In nucleotides, the CDR3 is TGTGCCAGCAGCTCGACAGATTCTAGCGGGGGGCCGGGAAACATTCAGTACTTC. This encodes CASSSTDSSGGPGNIQYF.

This clonotype came up a few times. V gene TRBV12-3 or TRBV12-4 combines with J gene TRBJ2-1; D may be TRBD1 (6 bases). V dropped 6 bases and J dropped 8 bases, with 14 bases sitting between them. The CDR3 runs 13 residues. CDR3 region: CASSKQGIHEQFF. CDR3 DNA: TGTGCCAGCAGCAAACAGGGAATCCATGAGCAGTTCTTC.

This clonotype was found many times. V is TRBV6-2 or TRBV6-3 and J is TRBJ2-7; TRBD2 matches 7 bases. Germline lookup yields CDR1 MNHEY and CDR2 SVGEGT. This CDR3 region has 14 residues. Trimming removed 6 bases from V and 0 bases from J; junction bases left unmatched: 5. The chain's CDR3 is CASRAAGRSYEQYV. CDR3 nucleotide sequence: TGTGCCAGCAGGGCAGCGGGGCGCTCCTACGAGCAGTACGTC.

This chain uses TRBV7-9 with TRBJ2-1; 7 nucleotides align to TRBD1. The junction had 6 bases not matched to a gene; V was cut back by 5 bases and J by 5 bases. The CDR3 extends over 14 amino acids. Germline lookup yields CDR1 SEHNR and CDR2 FQNEAQ (reference sequence). CDR3 region: CASSRGDSNNEQFF. The CDR3 DNA is TGTGCCAGCAGCCGAGGGGACAGCAACAATGAGCAGTTCTTC.

V and J are TRBV7-2 and TRBJ1-5; TRBD1 matches 7 bases. This CDR3 is 14 amino acids long. Germline CDR1 reads SGHTA; CDR2 reads FQGNSA. Trimming cost V 3 bases and J 4 bases; bases outside gene matches: 3. As DNA, the CDR3 is TGTGCCAGCAGCTTTGGGGACAGAAATCAGCCCCAGCATTTT. This encodes CASSFGDRNQPQHF.

This clonotype has more than one count but fewer than ten. The CDR3 coding sequence is TGTGCCAGCAGCTTCCGGGATTGGGGTACCACTGAAGCTTTCTTT. Translating it yields CASSFRDWGTTEAFF. V usage is TRBV7-8 and J usage is TRBJ1-1; no firm D call. Germline V gene sequence: CDR1 SGHVS, CDR2 FQNEAQ. The CDR3 sequence is 15 residues long. V was pared by 3 bases and J by 4 bases, with 15 bases between.

This clonotype was found a few times. This chain connects TRBV20-1 to TRBJ2-1; D is undetermined. Germline lookup yields CDR1 DFQATT and CDR2 SNEGSKA (reference sequence). Trimming took off 6 bases at V and 0 bases at J, with 6 bases between the two ends. The CDR3 totals 12 residues. CDR3 coding DNA: TGCAGTGCGGAAAGCTCCTACAATGAGCAGTTCTTC. It codes for CSAESSYNEQFF.

This clonotype was detected a few times. V is TRBV10-3 and J is TRBJ2-6, with D perhaps given as TRBD1 or TRBD2 (6 bases each). CDR3 length equals 16 residues. V lost 4 bases to trimming and J lost 3 bases, with 13 bases between them. The germline CDR1 and CDR2 sequences are ENHRY and SYGVKD. The CDR3 DNA sequence: TGTGCCATCAGTGGCGGGACAATGAATGGGGCCAACGTCCTGACTTTC. Amino acids: CAISGGTMNGANVLTF.

This clonotype showed up just a few times. The rearrangement links TRBV29-1 to TRBJ1-2, with D maybe TRBD1 (6 bases). Trimming pared 4 bases from V and 7 bases from J, leaving 13 bases between. Germline V gene sequence: CDR1 SQVTM, CDR2 ANQGSEA. This CDR3 is built from 12 residues. The CDR3 here is CSVGEGRGGYTF. Written as DNA, the CDR3 is TGCAGCGTTGGGGAGGGCAGGGGTGGCTACACCTTC.

The chain carries TRBV5-6 and TRBJ1-2; TRBD1 aligns across 7 bases. This CDR3 comprises 14 residues. V was pared by 4 bases and J by 6 bases, with 9 bases of the junction left unmatched. The V gene's germline CDR1 is SGHDT and CDR2 YYEEEE. The CDR3 nucleotides read TGTGCCAGCAGCAGGCCCCGTACAGGGGATGGCTACACCTTC. This gives the protein CASSRPRTGDGYTF.

The chain recombines TRBV12-3 or TRBV12-4 with TRBJ1-5, with no clear D. Trimming took 2 bases from V and 5 from J, leaving 13 bases between them. The CDR3 runs to 15 residues. The CDR3 DNA follows: TGTGCCAGCAGTTTATATTCAGGTTACGATCAGCCCCAGCATTTT. Encoded protein: CASSLYSGYDQPQHF.

The chain couples TRBV7-6 to TRBJ1-2; D is perhaps TRBD1 (5 bases). CDR3 length: 14 residues. Per germline, CDR1 SGHVS and CDR2 FNYEAQ. Trimming took off 5 bases at V and 5 bases at J, with 15 bases between the two ends. CDR3 protein: CASSPTGRIYGYTF. For the CDR3, the DNA is TGTGCCAGCAGCCCGACGGGACGGATATATGGCTACACCTTC.

This chain connects TRBV15 to TRBJ1-4; 8 nucleotides align to TRBD1. Germline-derived CDR1 and CDR2 are LNHNV and YYDKDF (reference sequence). The CDR3 runs to 19 residues. V gave up 0 bases and J gave up 4 bases; unmatched junction bases: 13. In nucleotides, the CDR3 is TGTGCCACCAGCAGAGAAGGACAGGGTCTTTTCTTGGGTAATGAAAAACTGTTTTTT. Translation gives CATSREGQGLFLGNEKLFF.

The table lists this clonotype with a few counts. The chain uses TRBV10-3 and TRBJ1-1, with 8 nucleotides matching TRBD1. The germline V gene has CDR1 ENHRY and CDR2 SYGVKD. V trimming: 6 bases; J trimming: 3 bases; junction bases outside the gene matches: 6. The CDR3 sequence is 14 residues long. The chain's CDR3 is CAISRQGTDTEAFF. For the CDR3, the DNA is TGTGCCATCAGCCGACAGGGGACGGACACTGAAGCTTTCTTT.

This clonotype was found many times. The chain joins TRBV5-1 to TRBJ2-1; 12 bases map to TRBD2. Per the germline V gene, CDR1 is SGHRS and CDR2 is YFSETQ. J gave up 4 bases and V 9 bases, and 5 bases lay outside the gene matches. This CDR3 spans 14 amino acids. DNA of the CDR3: TGCGCCACCTCGACTAGCGGGGGTTACAATGAGCAGTTCTTC. It translates to CATSTSGGYNEQFF.

This chain uses TRBV15 with TRBJ2-4; 7 nucleotides agree with TRBD1. Germline CDR1 LNHNV, CDR2 YYDKDF (reference sequence). This CDR3 is built from 18 residues. The trim removed 3 bases at V and 5 bases at J, leaving 16 bases unmatched. The CDR3 loop is CATSRKGGENPFENIQYF. DNA for the CDR3: TGTGCCACCAGCAGGAAAGGGGGCGAAAACCCATTTGAAAACATTCAGTACTTC.

In its sample, this clonotype was seen many times. The J gene is TRBJ2-2, the V gene TRBV4-3, with a tentative D call TRBD1 (5 bases). The CDR3 covers 18 residues. Germline values: CDR1 LGHNA, CDR2 YSLEER. V was cut by 0 bases and J by 2 bases, with 16 bases left in between. In nucleotides, the CDR3 is TGCGCCAGCAGCCAAGAAACTACAGGACGCATTAACACCGGGGAGCTGTTTTTT. Its translation: CASSQETTGRINTGELFF.

A few counts support this clonotype. This chain joins TRBV6-1 and TRBJ2-3; TRBD1 matches at 10 bases. The germline gives CDR1 MNHNS, CDR2 SASEGT. After removal of 5 bases from V and 4 bases from J, the junction contained 6 bases not matched to a gene. There are 15 residues in the CDR3. The CDR3 DNA reads as TGTGCCAGCAGTCTTGACAGGGGGCAGGCAGATACGCAGTATTTT. The encoded protein is CASSLDRGQADTQYF.

The sample holds many counts of this clonotype. The rearrangement uses TRBV4-3 and TRBJ2-1; the D is unclear. Germline V CDR1 and CDR2: LGHNA, YSLEER. The ends were cut back, 1 base at V and 4 bases at J, with 11 bases in the middle. The CDR3 has 15 amino acids. The CDR3 sequence: CASSQGTAAYNEQFF. CDR3 coding DNA: TGCGCCAGCAGCCAAGGGACGGCAGCATACAATGAGCAGTTCTTC.

The rearrangement joins TRBV18 to TRBJ2-7; D is unclear. The V and J ends lost 2 bases and 7 bases respectively, with 9 bases between them. The CDR3 length is 12 residues. CDR1 KGHSH and CDR2 LQKENI come from the germline V gene. This chain's CDR3 is CASSPSGHEQYF. The CDR3 nucleotides are TGTGCCAGCTCACCATCAGGTCATGAGCAGTACTTC.

This clonotype was seen repeatedly, ten times or more. The chain couples TRBV4-2 to TRBJ2-5, with TRBD2 matching 9 bases. CDR1 and CDR2 from the germline V gene are LGHNA and YNFKEQ. There are 16 residues in the CDR3. Trimming removed 0 bases from V and 6 bases from J; junction bases left unmatched: 8. CDR3 DNA: TGTGCCAGCAGCCAAGATACAGCGGGGGGCATAAAGACCCAGTACTTC. Translating gives CASSQDTAGGIKTQYF.

A few counts support this clonotype. V and J are TRBV20-1 and TRBJ2-1, with 10 bases aligning to TRBD2. Germline V CDR1 and CDR2: DFQATT, SNEGSKA (reference sequence). The CDR3 totals 15 residues. The V segment lost 5 bases and the J segment 4 bases; nucleotides outside the gene matches: 8. The DNA for the CDR3 is TGCAGTGCTCATAGCGGGGGGAAAGAGTACAATGAGCAGTTCTTC. Amino acids: CSAHSGGKEYNEQFF.